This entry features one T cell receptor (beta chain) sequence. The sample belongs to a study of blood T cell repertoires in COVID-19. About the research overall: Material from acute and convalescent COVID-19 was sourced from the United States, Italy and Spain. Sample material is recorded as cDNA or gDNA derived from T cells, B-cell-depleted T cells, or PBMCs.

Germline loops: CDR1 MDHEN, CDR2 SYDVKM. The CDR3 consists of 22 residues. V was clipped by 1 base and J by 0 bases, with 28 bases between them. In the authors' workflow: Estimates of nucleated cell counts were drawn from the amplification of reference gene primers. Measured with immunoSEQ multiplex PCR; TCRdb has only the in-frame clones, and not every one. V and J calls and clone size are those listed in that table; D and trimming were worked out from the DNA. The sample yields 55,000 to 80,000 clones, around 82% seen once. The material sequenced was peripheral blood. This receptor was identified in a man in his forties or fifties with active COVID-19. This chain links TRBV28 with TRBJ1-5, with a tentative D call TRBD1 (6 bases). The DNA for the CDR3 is TGTGCCAGCAGTTTATTTCAGTGGTCCGTTGACAGGCCCACTTATAGCAATCAGCCCCAGCATTTT. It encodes CASSLFQWSVDRPTYSNQPQHF.